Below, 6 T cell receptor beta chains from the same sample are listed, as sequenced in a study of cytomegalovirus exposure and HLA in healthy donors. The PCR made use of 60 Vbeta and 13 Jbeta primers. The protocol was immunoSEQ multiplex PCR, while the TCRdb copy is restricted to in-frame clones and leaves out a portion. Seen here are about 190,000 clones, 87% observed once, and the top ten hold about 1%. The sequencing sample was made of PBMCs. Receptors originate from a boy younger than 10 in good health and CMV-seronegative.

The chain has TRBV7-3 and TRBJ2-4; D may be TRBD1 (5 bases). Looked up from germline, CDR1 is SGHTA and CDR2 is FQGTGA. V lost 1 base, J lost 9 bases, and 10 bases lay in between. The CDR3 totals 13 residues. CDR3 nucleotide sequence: TGTGCCAGCAGCTTAATAGGGGTCGGCATTCAGTACTTC. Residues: CASSLIGVGIQYF.

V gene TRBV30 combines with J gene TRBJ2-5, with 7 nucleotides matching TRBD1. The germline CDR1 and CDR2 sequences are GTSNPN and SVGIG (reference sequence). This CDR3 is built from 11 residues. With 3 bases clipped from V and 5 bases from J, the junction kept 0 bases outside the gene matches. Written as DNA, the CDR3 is TGTGCCTGGAGACAGGGGGAGACCCAGTACTTC. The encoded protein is CAWRQGETQYF. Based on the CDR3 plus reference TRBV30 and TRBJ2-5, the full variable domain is SQTIHQWPATLVQPVGSPLSLECTVEGTSNPNLYWYRQAAGRGLQLLFYSVGIGQISSEVPQNLSASRPQDRQFILSSKKLLLSDSGFYLCAWRQGETQYFGPGTRLLVL.

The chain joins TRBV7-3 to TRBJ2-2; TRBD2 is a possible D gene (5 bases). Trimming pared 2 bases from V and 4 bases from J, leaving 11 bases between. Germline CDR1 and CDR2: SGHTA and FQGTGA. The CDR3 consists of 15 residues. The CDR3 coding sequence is TGTGCCAGCAGCTTAGGATCTCTAGCCACCGGGGAGCTGTTTTTT. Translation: CASSLGSLATGELFF.

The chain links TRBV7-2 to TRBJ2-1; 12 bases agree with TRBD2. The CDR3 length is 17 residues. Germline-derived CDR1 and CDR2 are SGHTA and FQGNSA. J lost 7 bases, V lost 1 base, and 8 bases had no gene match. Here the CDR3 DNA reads TGTGCCAGCAGCTTAGTACGTCTAGCGGGAGGGAAGAATGAGCAGTTCTTC. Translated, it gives CASSLVRLAGGKNEQFF. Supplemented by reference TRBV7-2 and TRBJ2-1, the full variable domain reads GAGVSQSPSNKVTEKGKDVELRCDPISGHTALYWYRQSLGQGLEFLIYFQGNSAPDKSGLPSDRFSAERTGGSVSTLTIQRTQQEDSAVYLCASSLVRLAGGKNEQFFGPGTRLTVL.

The CDR3 sequence: CASSSLGGIGTQYF. The DNA for the CDR3 is TGTGCCAGCAGTTCCCTGGGGGGGATCGGGACCCAGTACTTC. The chain employs TRBV6-5 and TRBJ2-5, with TRBD2 matching 7 bases. Trimming took 4 bases from V and 7 from J; bases not matched to a gene: 9. This CDR3 region has 14 residues. Germline CDR1 is MNHEY and CDR2 is SVGAGI.

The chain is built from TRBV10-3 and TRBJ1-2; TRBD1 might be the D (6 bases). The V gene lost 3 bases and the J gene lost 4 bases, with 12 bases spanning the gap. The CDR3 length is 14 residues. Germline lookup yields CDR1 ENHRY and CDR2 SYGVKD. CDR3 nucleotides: TGTGCCATCAGTGACCTAGGACAGACCTATGGCTACACCTTC. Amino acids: CAISDLGQTYGYTF.